These 14 T cell receptor beta chains share one sample of origin, sequenced in a study of T cell repertoires in cytomegalovirus infection. What these receptors recognize is not known. TCRdb reprocessed the reads via MiXCR and lists one record per CDR3 protein. This table holds hundreds of thousands of distinct CDR3 sequences, around 32% found once. The sample was cultured CD8+ T cells from PBMCs, taken from culture after CMV antigen stimulation. These receptors were taken from a human donor in good health (CMV status not recorded). Some clones in this sample may be carry-over from other donors' samples.

This clonotype was seen more than once but under ten times. CDR3 DNA: TGTGCCAGCAGCTTCACTCCACTCATACAGGGGGCGCTGGATCAGCCCCAGCATTTT. Its protein is CASSFTPLIQGALDQPQHF. The V gene is TRBV7-3, the J gene TRBJ1-5; 9 bases fit TRBD1. The CDR3 spans 19 residues. V shed 3 bases, J shed 5 bases, and the junction held 17 bases outside the gene matches. Germline lookup yields CDR1 SGHTA and CDR2 FQGTGA.

The rearrangement links TRBV12-3 or TRBV12-4 to TRBJ2-7, with D unresolved. This CDR3 has 12 amino acids. The V end was cut by 1 base, the J end by 7 bases, with 8 bases between. In DNA, the CDR3 is TGTGCCAGCAGTTTAGACCTACCAGAGCAGTACTTC. The encoded protein is CASSLDLPEQYF.

This clonotype was seen more than once but under ten times. V gene TRBV15 combines with J gene TRBJ1-1; D unclear. V lost 0 bases and J 4 bases, leaving 9 bases between the germline ends. Germline lookup yields CDR1 LNHNV and CDR2 YYDKDF (reference sequence). The CDR3 consists of 14 residues. In DNA, the CDR3 is TGTGCCACCAGCAGAGAGCAGGTGGGCACTGAAGCTTTCTTT. This encodes CATSREQVGTEAFF.

This sequence joins TRBV5-4 and TRBJ2-7; 9 nucleotides line up with TRBD1. V dropped 2 bases and J dropped 2; count of bases not matched to a gene: 2. CDR3 length: 14 residues. Germline lookup yields CDR1 SGHNT and CDR2 YYREEE (reference sequence). The CDR3 region has the DNA TGTGCCAGCAGCTTCACAGGGGGCACCTACGAGCAGTACTTC. It codes for CASSFTGGTYEQYF.

The chain combines TRBV5-1 with TRBJ2-7; tentative D call: TRBD2 (5 bases). In germline, CDR1 is SGHRS, CDR2 YFSETQ. This CDR3 comprises 13 residues. Trimming removed 7 bases from V and 0 bases from J, with 11 bases in between. The chain's CDR3 is CASLGAPSYEQYF. CDR3 nucleotide sequence: TGCGCCAGCCTGGGAGCGCCCTCCTACGAGCAGTACTTC. Variable domain in full (rest from reference TRBV5-1 and TRBJ2-7): KAGVTQTPRYLIKTRGQQVTLSCSPISGHRSVSWYQQTPGQGLQFLFEYFSETQRNKGNFPGRFSGRQFSNSRSEMNVSTLELGDSALYLCASLGAPSYEQYFGPGTRLTVT.

There are a few counts of this clonotype. The V call is TRBV28, the J call TRBJ2-5, with 9 bases aligning to TRBD1. V was pared by 7 bases and J by 5 bases, with 8 bases of the junction left unmatched. CDR1 and CDR2 from the germline V gene are MDHEN and SYDVKM. This CDR3 region has 14 residues. The DNA for the CDR3 is TGTGCCAGCATCGGGACAGGGTCAGGGGAGACCCAGTACTTC. It is translated as CASIGTGSGETQYF. Complete variable domain (other parts from reference TRBV28 and TRBJ2-5): DVKVTQSSRYLVKRTGEKVFLECVQDMDHENMFWYRQDPGLGLRLIYFSYDVKMKEKGDIPEGYSVSREKKERFSLILESASTNQTSMYLCASIGTGSGETQYFGPGTRLLVL.

This clonotype was detected a few times. This chain uses TRBV27 with TRBJ1-5; tentatively, D is TRBD1 (6 bases). Trimming removed 8 bases from V and 4 bases from J, with 18 bases in between. CDR3 length equals 15 residues. The germline V gene has CDR1 MNHEY and CDR2 SMNVEV (reference sequence). The CDR3 bases are TGTGCCAGCGGCCCGACGGGGGGACATAATCAGCCCCAGCATTTT. Protein sequence: CASGPTGGHNQPQHF.

This rearrangement joins TRBV19 to TRBJ1-4; D might be TRBD1 (5 bases). This CDR3 has 15 residues. The germline V gene has CDR1 LNHDA and CDR2 SQIVND (reference sequence). Trimming removed 5 bases at V and 2 bases at J, with 12 bases between. The chain's CDR3 is CASSRGAKTNEKLFF. The CDR3 coding sequence is TGTGCCAGTAGTCGAGGGGCGAAGACTAATGAAAAACTGTTTTTT. The full variable domain, completed using reference TRBV19 and TRBJ1-4, is DGGITQSPKYLFRKEGQNVTLSCEQNLNHDAMYWYRQDPGQGLRLIYYSQIVNDFQKGDIAEGYSVSREKKESFPLTVTSAQKNPTAFYLCASSRGAKTNEKLFFGSGTQLSVL.

To note about this clonotype: This may come from a read error, since a much larger clone is one base off. Here the CDR3 reads CASSFTSGGPTDMQYF. The CDR3 DNA reads as TGTGCCAGCAGCTTCACTAGCGGGGGTCCTACAGATATGCAGTATTTT. J is TRBJ2-3 and V is TRBV7-2; 11 bases line up with TRBD2. This CDR3 has 16 amino acids. Per germline, CDR1 SGHTA and CDR2 FQGNSA.

The chain uses TRBV27 and TRBJ1-1; D unresolved. The CDR3 consists of 15 residues. Trimming shortened V by 2 bases and J by 7 bases, and 17 bases separated the two germline ends. Germline CDR1 and CDR2: MNHEY and SMNVEV (reference sequence). CDR3 in amino acids: CASSLRVKGTDEAFF. For the CDR3, the DNA is TGTGCCAGCAGTTTAAGGGTTAAGGGAACAGATGAAGCTTTCTTT.

This clonotype has a handful of counts. This rearrangement joins TRBV7-9 to TRBJ1-5, with D perhaps matching TRBD1 (6 bases). CDR1 SEHNR and CDR2 FQNEAQ come from the germline V gene (reference sequence). Trimming shortened V by 5 bases and J by 9 bases, and 11 bases separated the two germline ends. The CDR3 length is 12 residues. CDR3 loop: CASSQGKRPQHF. The CDR3 nucleotides read TGTGCCAGCAGCCAGGGGAAACGGCCCCAGCATTTT.

This chain connects TRBV6-1 to TRBJ2-2; weak D call: TRBD2 (5 bases). V was pared by 8 bases and J by 6 bases, with 13 bases between. The germline V gene encodes CDR1 MNHNS and CDR2 SASEGT. This CDR3 comprises 13 residues. The CDR3 bases are TGTGCCAGCTCGGACTTCGGATCCGGGGAGCTGTTTTTT. The encoded protein is CASSDFGSGELFF.

The chain recombines TRBV5-1 with TRBJ2-1; TRBD2 matches 15 bases. Trimming cost V 1 base and J 8 bases; bases outside gene matches: 10. The CDR3 has 18 amino acids. Germline values: CDR1 SGHRS, CDR2 YFSETQ. CDR3 loop: CASSLPLRTSGGADEQFF. DNA of the CDR3: TGCGCCAGCAGCTTGCCCCTAAGGACTAGCGGGGGGGCTGATGAGCAGTTCTTC.

The genes are TRBV5-1 and TRBJ2-7; D uncertain. CDR3 size: 13 residues. Germline V gives CDR1 SGHRS, CDR2 YFSETQ. The V end lost 3 bases, the J end lost 2 bases, and 9 bases lay between the germline ends. CDR3: CASSWANAYEQYF. CDR3 DNA: TGCGCCAGCAGCTGGGCAAACGCCTACGAGCAGTACTTC.